Listed here are 6 T cell receptor beta chains from one sample, sequenced in a study of T cell responses to AZD1222 COVID-19 vaccine. This table comes from immunoSEQ multiplex PCR, and its TCRdb copy is limited to in-frame clones, with some not included. Listed are about 140,000 clones; roughly 2% falls within the top ten. Sequencing was done on a sample of peripheral blood. All receptors come from an adult in good health.

V gene TRBV27 combines with J gene TRBJ1-6; D ambiguous. The germline V gene encodes CDR1 MNHEY and CDR2 SMNVEV (reference sequence). The CDR3 loop spans 15 amino acids. V dropped 6 bases and J dropped 2 bases, with 11 bases sitting between them. The CDR3 DNA reads as TGTGCCAGCAGCTCCGGGGAAACCTATAATTCACCCCTCCACTTT. Translation gives CASSSGETYNSPLHF.

This chain links TRBV7-2 with TRBJ2-4; D possibly matches TRBD1 or TRBD2 (5 bases each). In germline, CDR1 is SGHTA, CDR2 FQGNSA. This CDR3 region has 16 residues. V was pared by 4 bases and J by 1 base, with 14 bases between. CDR3 protein: CASSSLGPVAKNIQYF. The CDR3, as DNA: TGTGCCAGCAGCTCATTGGGACCCGTGGCCAAAAACATTCAGTACTTC.

The rearrangement links TRBV7-3 to TRBJ2-2; 13 bases map to TRBD2. From germline, CDR1 is SGHTA and CDR2 FQGTGA. The CDR3 extends over 16 amino acids. The trim removed 5 bases at V and 5 bases at J, leaving 5 bases unmatched. CDR3 region: CASSAGLAGATGELFF. CDR3 sequence (DNA): TGTGCCAGCAGCGCCGGACTAGCGGGGGCTACCGGGGAGCTGTTTTTT.

V is TRBV30 and J is TRBJ1-4, with D possibly matching TRBD1 (5 bases). The CDR3 loop spans 14 amino acids. Trimming took off 0 bases at V and 6 bases at J, with 11 bases between the two ends. From germline, CDR1 is GTSNPN and CDR2 SVGIG (reference sequence). CDR3 protein: CAWSVGLFDEKLFF. In nucleotides, the CDR3 is TGTGCCTGGAGTGTGGGACTATTTGATGAAAAACTGTTTTTT.

V usage is TRBV3-1 (or the pseudogene TRBV3-2) and J usage is TRBJ2-7; 10 bases line up with TRBD2. Germline lookup yields CDR1 LGHDT and CDR2 YNNKEL (reference sequence). Trimming at V came to 0 bases and at J to 3 bases, leaving 11 bases not matched to a gene. This CDR3 comprises 18 residues. The CDR3 loop reads CASSQDLRASGGVYEQYF. The CDR3 bases are TGTGCCAGCAGCCAAGATCTTAGGGCTAGCGGGGGAGTCTACGAGCAGTACTTC.

The chain uses TRBV11-1 and TRBJ1-6; the match to TRBD1 covers 7 bases. The germline V gene has CDR1 SGHAT and CDR2 FQDESV (reference sequence). The CDR3 has 15 amino acids. V lost 5 bases and J lost 10; bases outside the gene matches: 11. The CDR3 region has the DNA TGTGCCAGCAGCACCCGACAGGGAGACGGCTCACCCCTCCACTTT. It codes for CASSTRQGDGSPLHF.